The clone carrying this TCR beta chain has a handful of counts. Antigen unknown. This specimen comes from a study of beta chain features in type 1 diabetes. The whole isolated RNA underwent reverse transcription, so sequencing captured expressed TCRB transcripts. TCRdb keeps only in-frame clones here, not all; method: immunoSEQ multiplex PCR. The sample records 140,000 or so clones, about 8.7% being singletons. Sorting produced populations that all topped 95% purity. The CDR3 has 16 amino acids. Germline CDR1 and CDR2: MNHEY and SVGAGI. V lost 3 bases and J lost 1; bases outside the gene matches: 8. General observations from the study: Fewer junction insertions and more nucleotide deletions appeared in type 1 diabetes patients. Across all four CD4+ subsets, people with type 1 diabetes showed modestly shorter TCRB CDR3s.

This sequence joins TRBV6-5 and TRBJ2-7; 8 bases align to TRBD1. Sequences were obtained from central memory CD4+ T cells from blood. The origin of this receptor is a man aged 18 to 30 in good health. CDR3 region: CASSYRQGPYSYEQYF. CDR3 sequence (DNA): TGTGCCAGCAGTTATAGACAGGGGCCTTATTCCTACGAGCAGTACTTC.